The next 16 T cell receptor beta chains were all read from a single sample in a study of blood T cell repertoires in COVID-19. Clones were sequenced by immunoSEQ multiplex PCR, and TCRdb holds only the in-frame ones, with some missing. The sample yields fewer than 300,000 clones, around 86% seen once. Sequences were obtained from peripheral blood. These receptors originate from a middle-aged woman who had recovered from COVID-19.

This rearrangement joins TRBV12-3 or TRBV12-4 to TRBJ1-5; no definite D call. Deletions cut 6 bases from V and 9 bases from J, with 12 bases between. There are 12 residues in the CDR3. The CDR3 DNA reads TGTGCCAGCAGGCGCGAGTCTGGGCCCCAGCATTTT. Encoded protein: CASRRESGPQHF.

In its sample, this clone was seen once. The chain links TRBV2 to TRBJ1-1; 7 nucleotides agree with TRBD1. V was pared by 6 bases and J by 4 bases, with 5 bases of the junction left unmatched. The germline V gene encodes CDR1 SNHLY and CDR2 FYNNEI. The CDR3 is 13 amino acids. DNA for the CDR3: TGTGCCAGCAGAGACAGGGTAGGCACTGAAGCTTTCTTT. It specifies CASRDRVGTEAFF. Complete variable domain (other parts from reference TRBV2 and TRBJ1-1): EPEVTQTPSHQVTQMGQEVILRCVPISNHLYFYWYRQILGQKVEFLVSFYNNEISEKSEIFDDQFSVERPDGSNFTLKIRSTKLEDSAMYFCASRDRVGTEAFFGQGTRLTVV.

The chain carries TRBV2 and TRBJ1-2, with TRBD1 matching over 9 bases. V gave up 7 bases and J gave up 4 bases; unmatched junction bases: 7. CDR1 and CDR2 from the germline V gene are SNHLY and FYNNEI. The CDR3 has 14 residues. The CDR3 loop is CASTYTGGSYGYTF. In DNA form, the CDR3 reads TGTGCCAGCACCTATACAGGGGGCAGCTATGGCTACACCTTC.

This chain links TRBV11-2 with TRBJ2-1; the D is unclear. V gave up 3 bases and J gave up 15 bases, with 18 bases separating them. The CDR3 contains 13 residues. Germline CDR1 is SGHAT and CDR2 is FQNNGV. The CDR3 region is CASSFIPQQVGFF. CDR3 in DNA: TGTGCCAGCAGCTTTATCCCCCAGCAGGTCGGGTTCTTC.

Written as DNA, the CDR3 is TGTGCCAGCAGCTTGTTTAGCGGGACTGAAGCTTTCTTT. It yields the protein CASSLFSGTEAFF. The chain links TRBV5-8 to TRBJ1-1; D is unclear. The CDR3 length is 13 residues. CDR1 SGHTS and CDR2 YDEGEE come from the germline V gene. V was cut by 1 base and J by 5 bases, with 9 bases left in between.

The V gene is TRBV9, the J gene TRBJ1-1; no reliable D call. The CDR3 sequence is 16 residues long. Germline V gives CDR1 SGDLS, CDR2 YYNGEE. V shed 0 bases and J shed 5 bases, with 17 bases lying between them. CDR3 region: CASSVVGGEGWTEAFF. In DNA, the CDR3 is TGTGCCAGCAGCGTAGTTGGCGGGGAGGGATGGACTGAAGCTTTCTTT.

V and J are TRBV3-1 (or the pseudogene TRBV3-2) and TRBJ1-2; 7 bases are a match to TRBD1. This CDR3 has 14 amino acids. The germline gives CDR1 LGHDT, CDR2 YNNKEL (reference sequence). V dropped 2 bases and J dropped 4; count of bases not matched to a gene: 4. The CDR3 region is CASSQNAGGYGYTF. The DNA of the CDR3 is TGTGCCAGCAGCCAAAACGCAGGGGGCTATGGCTACACCTTC.

CDR3: CASSSGDISDGYTF. The CDR3 bases are TGCGCCAGCAGTTCCGGTGACATTAGTGATGGCTACACCTTC. The rearrangement joins TRBV5-1 to TRBJ1-2, with D unresolved. Germline V gene lookup returns CDR1 SGHRS and CDR2 YFSETQ. Between the trimmed V and J ends, which lost 5 bases and 6 bases, there was a span of 17 bases. The CDR3 sequence is 14 residues long.

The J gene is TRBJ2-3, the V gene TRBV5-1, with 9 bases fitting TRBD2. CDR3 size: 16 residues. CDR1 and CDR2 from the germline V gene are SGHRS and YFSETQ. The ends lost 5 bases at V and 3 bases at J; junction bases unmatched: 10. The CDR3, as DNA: TGCGCCAGCAGTCTAAAGAGCGGGGGGCGAACAGATACGCAGTATTTT. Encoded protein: CASSLKSGGRTDTQYF.

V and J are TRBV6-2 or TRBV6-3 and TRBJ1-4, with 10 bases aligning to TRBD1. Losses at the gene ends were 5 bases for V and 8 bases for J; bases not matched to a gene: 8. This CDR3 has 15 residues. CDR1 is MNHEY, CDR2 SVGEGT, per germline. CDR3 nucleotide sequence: TGTGCCAGCAGTGGCGCGGGGACAGGGGAAGAAAAACTGTTTTTT. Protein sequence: CASSGAGTGEEKLFF.

The CDR3 sequence is CASSSPRREINEKLFF. The CDR3 coding sequence is TGTGCCAGCAGCTCGCCACGACGGGAGATAAATGAAAAACTGTTTTTT. The rearrangement uses TRBV7-9 and TRBJ1-4; D call uncertain. The CDR3 runs 16 residues. The germline V and J ends were trimmed by 4 bases and 5 bases, with 17 bases remaining between them. Per germline, CDR1 SEHNR and CDR2 FQNEAQ (reference sequence).

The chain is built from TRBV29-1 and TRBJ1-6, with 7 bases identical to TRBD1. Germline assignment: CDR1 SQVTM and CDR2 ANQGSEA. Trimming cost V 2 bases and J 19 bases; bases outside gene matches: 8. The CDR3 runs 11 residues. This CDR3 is CSVEQQGHRHF. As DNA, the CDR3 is TGCAGCGTTGAACAACAGGGGCATCGACACTTT. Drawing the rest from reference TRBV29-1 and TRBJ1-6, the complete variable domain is SAVISQKPSRDICQRGTSLTIQCQVDSQVTMMFWYRQQPGQSLTLIATANQGSEATYESGFVIDKFPISRPNLTFSTLTVSNMSPEDSSIYLCSVEQQGHRHFGNGTRLTVT.

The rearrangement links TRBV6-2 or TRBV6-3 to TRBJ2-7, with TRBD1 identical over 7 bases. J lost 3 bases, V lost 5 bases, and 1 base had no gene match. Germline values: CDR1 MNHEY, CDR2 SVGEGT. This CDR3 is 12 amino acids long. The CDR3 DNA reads TGTGCCAGCAGTCGGACAGGCTACGAGCAGTACTTC. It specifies CASSRTGYEQYF.

The CDR3 DNA reads TGTGCCAGCAGCCCACTAGCGGCCTCCTACAATGAGCAGTTCTTC. It translates to CASSPLAASYNEQFF. The gene calls are TRBV2 and TRBJ2-1; 8 bases map to TRBD2. Unmatched junction bases numbered 4, after V lost 6 bases and J lost 0 bases. Germline CDR1 is SNHLY and CDR2 is FYNNEI. The CDR3 consists of 15 residues.

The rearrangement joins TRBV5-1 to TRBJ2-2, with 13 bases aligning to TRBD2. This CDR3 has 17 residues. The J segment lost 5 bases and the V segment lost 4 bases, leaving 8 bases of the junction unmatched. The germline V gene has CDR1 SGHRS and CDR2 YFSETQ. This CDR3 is CASSLLTSGGSTGELFF. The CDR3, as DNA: TGCGCCAGCAGCCTATTGACTAGCGGGGGGTCAACCGGGGAGCTGTTTTTT.

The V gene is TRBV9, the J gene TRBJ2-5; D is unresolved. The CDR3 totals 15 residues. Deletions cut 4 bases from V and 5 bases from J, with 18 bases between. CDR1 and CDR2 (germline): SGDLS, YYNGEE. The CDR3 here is CASSPFSFERETQYF. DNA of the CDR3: TGTGCCAGCAGCCCCTTCTCTTTTGAACGGGAGACCCAGTACTTC.